Below, 22 T cell receptor beta chains from the same sample are listed, as sequenced in a study of cytomegalovirus exposure and HLA in healthy donors. This PCR relied on a set of 60 Vbeta primers and 13 Jbeta primers. Measured with immunoSEQ multiplex PCR; TCRdb has only the in-frame clones, and not every one. The sample carries some 120,000 clones, 73% recorded once. The specimen sequenced was PBMCs. These receptors all stem from a middle-aged woman in good health and CMV-seropositive.

V usage is TRBV2 and J usage is TRBJ1-1; D not resolved. The V end lost 4 bases, the J end lost 8 bases, and 14 bases lay between the germline ends. Germline V gives CDR1 SNHLY, CDR2 FYNNEI. The CDR3 is made up of 13 amino acids. The CDR3 reads CASSGLGSAEAFF. CDR3 nucleotide sequence: TGTGCCAGCAGTGGTTTGGGCAGTGCGGAAGCTTTCTTT. The whole variable domain, remainder taken from reference TRBV2 and TRBJ1-1, is EPEVTQTPSHQVTQMGQEVILRCVPISNHLYFYWYRQILGQKVEFLVSFYNNEISEKSEIFDDQFSVERPDGSNFTLKIRSTKLEDSAMYFCASSGLGSAEAFFGQGTRLTVV.

V usage is TRBV30 and J usage is TRBJ2-7; 9 bases agree with TRBD1. CDR1 and CDR2 (germline): GTSNPN, SVGIG (reference sequence). V lost 5 bases, J lost 3 bases, and 2 bases stayed unmatched. This CDR3 region has 12 residues. The CDR3: CAWETGGYEQYF. The CDR3, as DNA: TGTGCCTGGGAGACAGGGGGCTACGAGCAGTACTTC.

The rearrangement links TRBV9 to TRBJ2-5, with D perhaps matching TRBD1 (5 bases). The CDR3 covers 14 residues. Germline V lookup: CDR1 SGDLS, CDR2 YYNGEE. Trimming left V 3 bases short and J 0 bases short, with 9 bases between. CDR3 in amino acids: CASSAQDNQETQYF. In DNA, the CDR3 is TGTGCCAGCAGCGCTCAGGACAACCAAGAGACCCAGTACTTC.

The V and J genes are TRBV10-3 and TRBJ2-3, with 11 bases matching TRBD2. The CDR3 runs to 18 residues. V dropped 4 bases and J dropped 2; count of bases not matched to a gene: 11. The germline CDR1 and CDR2 sequences are ENHRY and SYGVKD. CDR3 protein: CAISAGGPSGGNTDTQYF. The CDR3, as DNA: TGTGCCATCAGTGCCGGGGGGCCTAGCGGGGGGAACACAGATACGCAGTATTTT.

The chain employs TRBV6-1 and TRBJ2-7; D is possibly TRBD1 (5 bases). Trimming shortened V by 6 bases and J by 2 bases, and 11 bases separated the two germline ends. The CDR3 runs to 13 residues. Germline V gene lookup returns CDR1 MNHNS and CDR2 SASEGT. CDR3 in amino acids: CASRPGITYEQYF. DNA for the CDR3: TGTGCCAGCAGGCCAGGGATTACCTACGAGCAGTACTTC.

The CDR3 DNA sequence: TGTGCCAGCAGCTTGGCCGGGACAGCATACGAGCAGTACTTC. Amino acids: CASSLAGTAYEQYF. The chain employs TRBV7-9 and TRBJ2-5; 7 bases align to TRBD1. The J call could be wrong; TRBJ2-7 is a better fit for the DNA end. This CDR3 has 14 residues. Germline CDR1 and CDR2: SEHNR and FQNEAQ (reference sequence).

The table lists this clone with a few counts. A far larger clone differs by one base, so this is likely a read error. Other DNA sequences in this sample translate to the same CDR3. V usage is TRBV11-2 and J usage is TRBJ1-4, with 9 nucleotides matching TRBD1. The CDR3 runs 16 residues. Germline V gives CDR1 SGHAT, CDR2 FQNNGV. V trimming: 5 bases; J trimming: 5 bases; junction bases outside the gene matches: 9. The CDR3 bases are TGTGCCAGCAGCCAAGGCGACGGGACAGGGAATGAAAAACTGTTTTTT. Protein product: CASSQGDGTGNEKLFF. The entire variable domain, with the rest obtained from reference TRBV11-2 and TRBJ1-4, is as follows: EAGVAQSPRYKIIEKRQSVAFWCNPISGHATLYWYQQILGQGPKLLIQFQNNGVVDDSQLPKDRFSAERLKGVDSTLKIQPAKLEDSAVYLCASSQGDGTGNEKLFFGSGTQLSVL.

Comments on this clone: Compared with germline, one end of the junction differs, possibly owing to a read error. The V call is TRBV18, the J call TRBJ2-7; D is uncertain. The CDR3 runs to 11 residues. Germline lookup yields CDR1 KGHSH and CDR2 LQKENI. The CDR3 region has the DNA TGTGCCAGCCCACCATCGGACGAGCAGTACTTC. Protein sequence: CASPPSDEQYF.

V gene TRBV4-3 combines with J gene TRBJ2-6; TRBD2 might be the D (5 bases). The CDR3 is 17 residues long. Germline CDR1 and CDR2: LGHNA and YSLEER. Trimming took 2 bases from V and 0 from J, leaving 11 bases between them. The CDR3 nucleotides read TGCGCCAGCAGCCAATTCTACGGGATCTCTGGGGCCAACGTCCTGACTTTC. This translates into CASSQFYGISGANVLTF.

The chain is built from TRBV7-2 and TRBJ2-1, with TRBD2 matching 7 bases. J gave up 8 bases and V 1 base, and 11 bases lay outside the gene matches. In germline, CDR1 is SGHTA, CDR2 FQGNSA. The CDR3 has 16 residues. The chain's CDR3 is CASSLVPAGRPDEQFF. CDR3 sequence (DNA): TGTGCCAGCAGCTTAGTGCCAGCGGGGAGGCCGGATGAGCAGTTCTTC.

V gene TRBV6-5 combines with J gene TRBJ1-3; D ambiguous. V gave up 5 bases and J gave up 0 bases, with 5 bases separating them. Germline CDR1 is MNHEY and CDR2 is SVGAGI. This CDR3 region has 13 residues. CDR3 in DNA: TGTGCCAGCAGTGTACTCTCTGGAAACACCATATATTTT. This encodes CASSVLSGNTIYF.

A single count supports this clone. The rearrangement uses TRBV15 and TRBJ2-1; TRBD2 aligns across 11 bases. This CDR3 region has 15 residues. The J segment lost 6 bases and the V segment lost 4 bases, leaving 5 bases of the junction unmatched. Germline assignment: CDR1 LNHNV and CDR2 YYDKDF (reference sequence). The CDR3 is CATSIPSGGTNEQFF. As DNA, the CDR3 is TGTGCCACCAGCATCCCTAGCGGGGGGACCAATGAGCAGTTCTTC.

This chain links TRBV27 with TRBJ2-5; 12 nucleotides agree with TRBD2. TRBJ2-7 matches the DNA end more closely, so the J call is doubtful. The length of the CDR3 is 21 residues. Germline loops: CDR1 MNHEY, CDR2 SMNVEV (reference sequence). The chain's CDR3 is CASSRQRVSSGRALSSYEQYF. In DNA, the CDR3 is TGTGCCAGCAGTAGACAACGGGTGTCTAGCGGGAGGGCCCTGAGCTCCTACGAGCAGTACTTC.

The V and J genes are TRBV5-1 and TRBJ2-5; D unresolved. Trimming removed 0 bases at V and 5 bases at J, with 11 bases between. CDR1 is SGHRS, CDR2 YFSETQ, per germline. This CDR3 has 14 amino acids. CDR3 nucleotides: TGCGCCAGCAGCTTGGCAGAGGTAGCTGAGACCCAGTACTTC. Its protein product is CASSLAEVAETQYF.

The J gene is TRBJ1-1, the V gene TRBV6-5; D might be TRBD1 (6 bases). V was pared by 4 bases and J by 4 bases, with 19 bases between. The CDR3 has 16 residues. The V gene's germline CDR1 is MNHEY and CDR2 SVGAGI. The CDR3 bases are TGTGCCAGCAGTTTATTGGGCGTCAGGGGAAGCACTGAAGCTTTCTTT. This gives the protein CASSLLGVRGSTEAFF.

CDR3 residues: CASSEDAGGGNEKLFF. The CDR3 DNA reads TGTGCCAGCAGTGAAGATGCAGGGGGCGGTAATGAAAAACTGTTTTTT. The chain has TRBV2 and TRBJ1-4, with 8 nucleotides matching TRBD1. With 1 base clipped from V and 4 bases from J, the junction kept 5 bases outside the gene matches. The CDR3 runs 16 residues. CDR1 is SNHLY, CDR2 FYNNEI, per germline.

The chain links TRBV7-8 to TRBJ1-1; D perhaps matches TRBD1 (5 bases). The CDR3 is 14 amino acids. Between the trimmed V and J ends, which lost 6 bases and 1 base, there was a span of 12 bases. CDR1 is SGHVS and CDR2 is FQNEAQ in the germline V gene. The CDR3, as DNA: TGTGCCAGCAGTCAGGGATTGGGGAACACTGAAGCTTTCTTT. Its translation: CASSQGLGNTEAFF.

The chain has TRBV18 and TRBJ1-5; TRBD1 matches at 9 bases. V gave up 3 bases and J gave up 3 bases; unmatched junction bases: 6. The V gene's germline CDR1 is KGHSH and CDR2 LQKENI. The CDR3 has 16 residues. CDR3 amino acids: CASSPAGTGINQPQHF. For the CDR3, the DNA is TGTGCCAGCTCACCGGCCGGGACAGGGATCAATCAGCCCCAGCATTTT.

Note on this clone: Germline is not matched at one junction end, which may reflect a read error. This chain joins TRBV7-7 and TRBJ1-3, with unresolved D. Looked up from germline, CDR1 is SSHAT and CDR2 is FNYEAQ (reference sequence). The CDR3 totals 13 residues. The CDR3 DNA follows: TGTGCTAGCAGCTTATCCCCCAGAAACACCATATATTTT. This sequence encodes CASSLSPRNTIYF.

The chain recombines TRBV30 with TRBJ2-7, with 9 bases aligning to TRBD1. The CDR3 has 14 residues. With V trimmed by 2 bases and J by 6 bases, 8 bases remained unmatched. Germline V gene sequence: CDR1 GTSNPN, CDR2 SVGIG (reference sequence). This CDR3 is CAWSIGTGQSEQYF. Written as DNA, the CDR3 is TGTGCCTGGAGTATAGGGACAGGGCAATCCGAGCAGTACTTC.

This clone was observed a few times. The V gene is TRBV7-8, the J gene TRBJ1-2, with 7 bases that match TRBD1. The CDR3 has 15 residues. The junction had 7 bases not matched to a gene; V was cut back by 4 bases and J by 2 bases. Germline V gene sequence: CDR1 SGHVS, CDR2 FQNEAQ. CDR3 protein: CASSSSPGQNYGYTF. In nucleotides, the CDR3 is TGTGCCAGCAGCTCAAGTCCGGGACAGAACTATGGCTACACCTTC.

This clone is a singleton in its sample. The rearrangement links TRBV6-6 to TRBJ2-7, with 12 bases aligning to TRBD2. This CDR3 has 13 residues. The V gene end was trimmed by 8 bases and the J gene end by 3 bases; junction bases not matched to a gene: 2. Looked up from germline, CDR1 is MNHNY and CDR2 is SVGAGI (reference sequence). CDR3 region: CASRTSGDYEQYF. The CDR3 DNA follows: TGTGCCAGCCGGACTAGCGGGGACTACGAGCAGTACTTC.